What follows describes a single T cell receptor (beta chain). Its antigen is not identified. CDR3 length equals 17 residues. Germline V CDR1 and CDR2: SGHTA, FQGNSA. J was trimmed by 2 bases and V by 2 bases; bases with no gene match: 10. TCRdb's table, derived via immunoSEQ multiplex PCR, lists solely in-frame clones and lacks some. There are around 75,000 clones in the sample; around 80% occur only once, and approximately 6% lies in the top ten. The time point was: blood 2 weeks post-SBRT. Stated treatment: 15 Gy SBRT to primary tumor, nephrectomy 4 weeks later. The tumor was a clear cell renal cell carcinoma. These data originate in a study of radiation and T cells in renal cell carcinoma. Study details: Nephrectomy followed 15 Gy stereotactic body radiation by 4 weeks.

General study points: Top tumor clonotypes rose in blood 2 weeks post-radiation, then contracted.

The clonotype originates from a man in his fifties or sixties with renal cell carcinoma. Sequenced here: blood, sampled from a patient whose treatment included radiotherapy and nephrectomy. This chain links TRBV7-2 with TRBJ2-7, with 9 bases fitting TRBD1. For the CDR3, the DNA is TGTGCCAGCAGCTTAATAGGGGGACAGGGCTTAGCCTACGAGCAGTACTTC. Its protein is CASSLIGGQGLAYEQYF.